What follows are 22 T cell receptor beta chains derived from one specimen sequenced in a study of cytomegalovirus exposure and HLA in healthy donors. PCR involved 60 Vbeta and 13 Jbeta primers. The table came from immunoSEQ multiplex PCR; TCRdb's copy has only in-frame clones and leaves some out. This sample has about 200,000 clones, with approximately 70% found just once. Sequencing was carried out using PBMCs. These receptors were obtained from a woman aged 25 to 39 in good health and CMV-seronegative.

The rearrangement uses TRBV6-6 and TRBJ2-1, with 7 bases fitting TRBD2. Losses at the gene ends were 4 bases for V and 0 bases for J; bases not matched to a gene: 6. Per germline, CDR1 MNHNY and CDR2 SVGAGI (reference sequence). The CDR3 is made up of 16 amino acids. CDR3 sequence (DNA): TGTGCCAGCAGTTTAGCGGGTTTAGTCTCCTACAATGAGCAGTTCTTC. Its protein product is CASSLAGLVSYNEQFF.

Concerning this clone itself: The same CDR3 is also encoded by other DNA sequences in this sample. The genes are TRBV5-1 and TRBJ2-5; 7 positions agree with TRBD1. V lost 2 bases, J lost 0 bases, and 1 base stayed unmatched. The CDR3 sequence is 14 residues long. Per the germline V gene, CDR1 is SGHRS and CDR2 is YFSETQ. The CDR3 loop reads CASSFQGDQETQYF. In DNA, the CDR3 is TGCGCCAGCAGCTTCCAGGGGGACCAAGAGACCCAGTACTTC. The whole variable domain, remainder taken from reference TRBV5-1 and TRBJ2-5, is KAGVTQTPRYLIKTRGQQVTLSCSPISGHRSVSWYQQTPGQGLQFLFEYFSETQRNKGNFPGRFSGRQFSNSRSEMNVSTLELGDSALYLCASSFQGDQETQYFGPGTRLLVL.

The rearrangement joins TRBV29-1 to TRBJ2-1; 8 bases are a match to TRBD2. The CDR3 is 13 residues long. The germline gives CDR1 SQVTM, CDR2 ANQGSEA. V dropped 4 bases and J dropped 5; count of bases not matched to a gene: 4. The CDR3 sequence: CSVASGGNNEQFF. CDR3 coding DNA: TGCAGCGTTGCCAGCGGGGGCAACAATGAGCAGTTCTTC.

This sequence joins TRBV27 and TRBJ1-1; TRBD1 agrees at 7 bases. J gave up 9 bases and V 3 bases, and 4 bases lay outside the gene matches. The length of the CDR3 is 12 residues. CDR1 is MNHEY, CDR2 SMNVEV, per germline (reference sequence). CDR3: CASSFRQGKAFF. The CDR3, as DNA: TGTGCCAGCAGTTTTCGACAGGGAAAAGCTTTCTTT.

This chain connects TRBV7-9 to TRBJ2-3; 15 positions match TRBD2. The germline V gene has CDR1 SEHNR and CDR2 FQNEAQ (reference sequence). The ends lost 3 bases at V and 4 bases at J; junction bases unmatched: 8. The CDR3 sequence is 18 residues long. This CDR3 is CASSFPGLAGGGSDTQYF. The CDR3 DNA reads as TGTGCCAGCAGCTTTCCGGGACTAGCGGGAGGTGGCTCAGATACGCAGTATTTT.

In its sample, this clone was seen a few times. The CDR3, as DNA: TGTGCCAGCTCACTCTTACAGGGTTCGGAGACCCAGTACTTC. Amino acids: CASSLLQGSETQYF. The V gene is TRBV18, the J gene TRBJ2-5; a possible D gene is TRBD1 (6 bases). Between the trimmed V and J ends, which lost 4 bases and 5 bases, there was a span of 14 bases. Germline V gene sequence: CDR1 KGHSH, CDR2 LQKENI. CDR3 length: 14 residues.

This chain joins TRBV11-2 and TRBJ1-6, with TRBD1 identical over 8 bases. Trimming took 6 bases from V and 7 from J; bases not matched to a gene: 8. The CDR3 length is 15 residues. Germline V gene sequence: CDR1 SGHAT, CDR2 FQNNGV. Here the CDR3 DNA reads TGTGCCAGCAGACGACCGGGACAGGCGAATTCACCCCTCCACTTT. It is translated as CASRRPGQANSPLHF.

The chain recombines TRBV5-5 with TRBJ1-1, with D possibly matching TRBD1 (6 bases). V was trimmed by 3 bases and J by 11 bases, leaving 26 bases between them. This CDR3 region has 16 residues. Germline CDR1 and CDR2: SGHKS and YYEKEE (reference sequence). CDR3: CASSSPERQGSHQAFF. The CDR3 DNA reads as TGTGCCAGCAGCTCCCCCGAAAGGCAGGGGAGTCATCAGGCTTTCTTT.

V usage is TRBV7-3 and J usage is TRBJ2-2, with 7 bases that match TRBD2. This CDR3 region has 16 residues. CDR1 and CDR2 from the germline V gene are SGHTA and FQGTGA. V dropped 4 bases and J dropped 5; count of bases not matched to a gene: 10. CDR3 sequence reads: CASSYDPGGRTGELFF. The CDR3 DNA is TGTGCCAGCAGCTATGACCCGGGGGGTCGGACCGGGGAGCTGTTTTTT.

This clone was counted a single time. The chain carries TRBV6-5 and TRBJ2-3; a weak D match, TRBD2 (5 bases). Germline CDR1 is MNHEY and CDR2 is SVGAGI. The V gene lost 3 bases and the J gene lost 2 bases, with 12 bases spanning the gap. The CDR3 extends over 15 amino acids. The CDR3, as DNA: TGTGCCAGCAGTTATGGAGGAGCAGACACAGATACGCAGTATTTT. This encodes CASSYGGADTDTQYF.

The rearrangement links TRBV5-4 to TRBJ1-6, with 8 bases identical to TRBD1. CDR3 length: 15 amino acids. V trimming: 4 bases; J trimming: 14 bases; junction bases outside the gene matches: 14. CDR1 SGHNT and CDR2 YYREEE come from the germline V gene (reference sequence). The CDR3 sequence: CASSMTGARLGTLHF. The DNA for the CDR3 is TGTGCCAGCAGCATGACAGGGGCGCGGCTTGGAACCCTCCACTTT.

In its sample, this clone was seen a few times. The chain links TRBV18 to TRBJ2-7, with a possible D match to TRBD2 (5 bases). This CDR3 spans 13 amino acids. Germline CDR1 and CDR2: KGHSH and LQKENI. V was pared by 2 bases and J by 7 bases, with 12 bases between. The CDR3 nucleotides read TGTGCCAGCTCACCAGGACTCTACGAGGAGCAGTACTTC. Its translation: CASSPGLYEEQYF.

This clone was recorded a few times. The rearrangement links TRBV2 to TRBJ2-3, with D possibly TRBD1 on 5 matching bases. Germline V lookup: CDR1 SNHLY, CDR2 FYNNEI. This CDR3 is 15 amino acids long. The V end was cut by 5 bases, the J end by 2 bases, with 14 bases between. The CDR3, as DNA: TGTGCCAGCAGTCCCGTGGGGCCGAACACAGATACGCAGTATTTT. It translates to CASSPVGPNTDTQYF.

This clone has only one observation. The CDR3 is CASSAYLGVETQYF. The CDR3 nucleotides read TGTGCCAGCAGCGCCTACCTAGGTGTTGAGACCCAGTACTTC. The rearrangement links TRBV2 to TRBJ2-5; D gene ambiguous. The CDR3 length is 14 residues. Germline V gene lookup returns CDR1 SNHLY and CDR2 FYNNEI. Trimming stripped 6 bases from V and 5 bases from J, with 16 bases between.

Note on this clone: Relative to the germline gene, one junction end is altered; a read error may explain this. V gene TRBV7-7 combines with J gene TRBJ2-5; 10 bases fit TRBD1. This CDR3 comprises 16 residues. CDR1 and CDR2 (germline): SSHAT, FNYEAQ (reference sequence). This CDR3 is CASSLDGQGVQETQYF. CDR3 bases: TGTGCTAGCAGCTTAGACGGACAGGGGGTCCAAGAGACCCAGTACTTC.

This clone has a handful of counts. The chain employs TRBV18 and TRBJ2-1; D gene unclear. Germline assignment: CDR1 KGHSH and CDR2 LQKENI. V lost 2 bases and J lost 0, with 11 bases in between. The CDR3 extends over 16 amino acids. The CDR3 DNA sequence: TGTGCCAGCTCACCAATGCGCCGAAGCTCCTACAATGAGCAGTTCTTC. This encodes CASSPMRRSSYNEQFF. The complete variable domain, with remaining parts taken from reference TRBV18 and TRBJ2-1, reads NAGVMQNPRHLVRRRGQEARLRCSPMKGHSHVYWYRQLPEEGLKFMVYLQKENIIDESGMPKERFSAEFPKEGPSILRIQQVVRGDSAAYFCASSPMRRSSYNEQFFGPGTRLTVL.

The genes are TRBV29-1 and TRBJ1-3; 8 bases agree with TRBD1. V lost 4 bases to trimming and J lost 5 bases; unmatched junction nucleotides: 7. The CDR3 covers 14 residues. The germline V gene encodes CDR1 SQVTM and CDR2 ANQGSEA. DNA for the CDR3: TGCAGCGTTGGAGGGGGACAGGAGAGAAACACCATATATTTT. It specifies CSVGGGQERNTIYF.

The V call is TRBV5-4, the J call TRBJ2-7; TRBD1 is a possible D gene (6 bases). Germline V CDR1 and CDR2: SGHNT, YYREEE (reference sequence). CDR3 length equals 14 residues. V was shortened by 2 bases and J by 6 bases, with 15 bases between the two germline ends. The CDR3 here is CASSFPSQGGEQYF. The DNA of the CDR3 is TGTGCCAGCAGCTTTCCCTCACAGGGCGGCGAGCAGTACTTC.

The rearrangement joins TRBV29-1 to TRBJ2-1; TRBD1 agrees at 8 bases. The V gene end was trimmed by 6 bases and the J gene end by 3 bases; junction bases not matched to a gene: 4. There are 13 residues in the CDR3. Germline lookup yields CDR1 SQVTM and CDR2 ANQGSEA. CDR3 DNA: TGCAGCGTGAGGACAGGGAACTACAATGAGCAGTTCTTC. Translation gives CSVRTGNYNEQFF.

The CDR3 DNA sequence: TGTGCCAGCAGTGAGGGGCCAGCTCCTAACTATGGCTACACCTTC. Translated: CASSEGPAPNYGYTF. The gene calls are TRBV2 and TRBJ1-2; tentative D call: TRBD1 (5 bases). V was cut by 3 bases and J by 0 bases, with 11 bases left in between. The CDR3 is made up of 15 amino acids. CDR1 is SNHLY, CDR2 FYNNEI, per germline.

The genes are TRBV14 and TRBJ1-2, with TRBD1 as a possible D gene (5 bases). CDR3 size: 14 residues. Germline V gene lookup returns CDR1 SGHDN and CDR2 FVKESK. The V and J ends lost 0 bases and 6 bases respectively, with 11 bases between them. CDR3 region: CASSQERRRDGYTF. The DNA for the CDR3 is TGTGCCAGCAGCCAAGAACGGCGCAGGGATGGCTACACCTTC.

The CDR3 protein is CASSPKTPNSGNTIYF. In DNA, the CDR3 is TGTGCCAGCAGCCCGAAAACACCGAACTCTGGAAACACCATATATTTT. This chain joins TRBV7-9 and TRBJ1-3; D remains unclear. V was pared by 5 bases and J by 0 bases, with 14 bases between. The CDR3 contains 16 residues. CDR1 is SEHNR, CDR2 FQNEAQ, per germline (reference sequence).